Sequencing of this T cell receptor beta chain was carried out in a study of CD8+ T cells in alopecia areata. Study results and limitations: Lesional tissue from the scalp (especially in alopecia totalis/universalis) showed higher clonality than normal scalp.

Germline CDR1 SNHLY, CDR2 FYNNEI. With 7 bases removed from V and 3 bases from J, the gap between germline ends came to 16 bases. CDR3 size: 15 residues. As the sequencing template, cDNA was produced by extracting RNA and reverse transcribing it. Repertoires were generated with immunoSEQ multiplex PCR, while TCRdb's copy carries only in-frame clones and drops some. This table holds approximately 200,000 clones, 55% to 75% found once. This clone was seen once. What it recognizes is unknown. Treatment indicated: oral pan-JAK inhibitor, 5-10 mg twice daily. Both CD4+ and CD8+ T cells were separated by sorting PBMCs.

The V call is TRBV2, the J call TRBJ2-1; D is perhaps TRBD1 or TRBD2 (5 bases each). The sequence was collected from a human donor with alopecia areata. Sequencing was performed on CD4+ T cells sorted from blood, taken at week 24, from a patient treated with tofacitinib. The CDR3 DNA reads TGTGCCAGCACCGAGGGGTATAGGGTCTACAATGAGCAGTTCTTC. Its protein is CASTEGYRVYNEQFF.